This T cell receptor beta chain was obtained from a study of blood T cell repertoires in COVID-19. Participants were aged about 18 to 90 years, lived in about 26 US areas, and enrolled virtually. Germline V gene sequence: CDR1 MNHEY, CDR2 SVGEGT. V lost 0 bases and J 7 bases, leaving 22 bases between the germline ends. The CDR3 is 18 residues long. The table came from immunoSEQ multiplex PCR; TCRdb's copy has only in-frame clones and leaves some out. The sample lists about 160,000 clones, 87% seen once, with roughly 4% in the top ten. The specimen sequenced was PBMCs or T cells enriched from blood (not recorded which). J is TRBJ2-1 and V is TRBV6-2 or TRBV6-3; tentatively, D is TRBD2 (5 bases). The receptor was derived from a woman in her forties who had been exposed to COVID-19. The CDR3 DNA is TGTGCCAGCAGTTACTCGAGGGCACTGCTCCAGTCTGGGAATGAGCAGTTCTTC. Translated: CASSYSRALLQSGNEQFF.